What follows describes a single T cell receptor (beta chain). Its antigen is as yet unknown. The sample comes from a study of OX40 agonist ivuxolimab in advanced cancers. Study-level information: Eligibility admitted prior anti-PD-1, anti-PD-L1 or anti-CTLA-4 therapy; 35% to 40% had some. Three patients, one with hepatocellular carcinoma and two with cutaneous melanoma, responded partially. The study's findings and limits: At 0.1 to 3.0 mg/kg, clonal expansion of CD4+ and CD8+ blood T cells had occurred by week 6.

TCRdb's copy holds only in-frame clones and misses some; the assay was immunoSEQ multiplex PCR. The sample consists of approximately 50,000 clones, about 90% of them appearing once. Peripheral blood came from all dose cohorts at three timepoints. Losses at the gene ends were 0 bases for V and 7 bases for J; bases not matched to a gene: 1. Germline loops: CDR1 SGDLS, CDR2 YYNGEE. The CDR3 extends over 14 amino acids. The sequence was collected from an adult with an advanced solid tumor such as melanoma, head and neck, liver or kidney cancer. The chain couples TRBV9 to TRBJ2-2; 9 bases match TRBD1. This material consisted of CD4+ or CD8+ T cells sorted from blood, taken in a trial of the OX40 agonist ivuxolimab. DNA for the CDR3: TGTGCCAGCAGCGTAGTGACAGGGGGCGGGGAGCTGTTTTTT. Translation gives CASSVVTGGGELFF.